The clone carrying this T cell receptor (beta chain) appeared a few times. Germline CDR1 MNHEY, CDR2 SVGAGI. The CDR3 spans 16 residues. The V gene lost 5 bases and the J gene lost 6 bases, with 23 bases spanning the gap. The data belong to a study of early T cells in non-severe SARS-CoV-2 infection. Unique molecular identifiers were attached to individual cDNA molecules. TCRdb analysed the 5' RACE reads with MiXCR anew, one entry per CDR3 protein. The data show some 40,000 distinct CDR3 sequences, about 12% seen once. The specimen sequenced was whole blood. The clonotype was recovered from an adult who was a healthcare worker with PCR-confirmed SARS-CoV-2 infection or an uninfected control (not recorded which). The chain joins TRBV6-5 to TRBJ2-7, with a possible D match to TRBD2 (6 bases). The CDR3 bases are TGTGCCAGCAGTCGAGCCACACGTCGGGGGATCATCGAGCAGTACTTC. Amino acid sequence: CASSRATRRGIIEQYF.